The sequence of this T cell receptor beta chain was determined in a study of T-cell reconstitution after alpha-beta-depleted transplantation in children. Preparation of the TCRbeta library was carried out with unique molecular identifiers. TCRdb analysed the PCR reads with MiXCR anew, one entry per CDR3 protein. This repertoire shows 490,000 or so distinct CDR3 sequences, around 12% found once; its top ten account for approximately 5.4%. This clonotype was found a few times. Germline V gene lookup returns CDR1 SGHTA and CDR2 FQGNSA. V was clipped by 5 bases and J by 9 bases, with 17 bases between them. The CDR3 sequence is 14 residues long.

Here the sequenced sample was PBMCs from the stem cell graft donor, taken from the stem cell graft. The chain carries TRBV7-2 and TRBJ2-1; D unclear. The TCR was taken from a human donor who donated a stem cell graft to a child with combined immunodeficiency. CDR3 loop: CASSPVISLGEQFF. Written as DNA, the CDR3 is TGTGCCAGCAGCCCGGTCATATCGTTGGGTGAGCAGTTCTTC.